These T cell receptor beta chains were read from a single sample in a study of blood T cell repertoires in COVID-19. Assay used: immunoSEQ multiplex PCR; TCRdb lists only in-frame clones, some missing. Of 150,000 to 160,000 clones in the sample, approximately 78% were seen once. Sequencing was performed on peripheral blood. The receptors shown here come from a man older than 75 with acute or convalescent COVID-19. The CDR3 runs from the conserved cysteine through the conserved F or W. Each record gives: V gene, D gene, J gene, clone size, CDR3 protein, CDR3 DNA. A D gene is named only where the DNA matches it firmly. Clone size is not always given. Where it is, it says once, few, many or a class for expanded clones.

V gene: TRBV25-1; D gene: .; J gene: TRBJ2-2; clone size: .; CDR3 protein: CASSEYLDTGELFF; CDR3 DNA: TGTGCCAGCAGTGAATATCTAGACACCGGGGAGCTGTTTTTT
V gene: TRBV3-1/TRBV3-2; D gene: .; J gene: TRBJ2-5; clone size: .; CDR3 protein: CASSQDDRQTQYF; CDR3 DNA: TGTGCCAGCAGCCAAGATGACAGGCAGACCCAGTACTTC
V gene: TRBV5-1; D gene: TRBD1; J gene: TRBJ1-2; clone size: .; CDR3 protein: CASSSKDRASGYTF; CDR3 DNA: TGCGCCAGCAGCTCGAAGGACAGGGCTTCTGGCTACACCTTC
V gene: TRBV19; D gene: TRBD1; J gene: TRBJ1-5; clone size: .; CDR3 protein: CATQDRARGNQPQHF; CDR3 DNA: TGTGCCACCCAAGACAGGGCTCGGGGCAATCAGCCCCAGCATTTT
V gene: TRBV11-3; D gene: .; J gene: TRBJ1-1; clone size: .; CDR3 protein: CASSLKGRTEAFF; CDR3 DNA: TGTGCCAGCAGCTTGAAGGGGCGTACTGAAGCTTTCTTT
V gene: TRBV5-1; D gene: .; J gene: TRBJ1-2; clone size: few; CDR3 protein: CASSPGGVMAGYTF; CDR3 DNA: TGCGCCAGCAGCCCCGGAGGGGTAATGGCTGGCTACACCTTC
V gene: TRBV14; D gene: .; J gene: TRBJ2-1; clone size: .; CDR3 protein: CASSQDIGGYNEQFF; CDR3 DNA: TGTGCCAGCAGCCAAGATATAGGGGGCTACAATGAGCAGTTCTTC
V gene: TRBV5-4; D gene: TRBD2; J gene: TRBJ2-1; clone size: .; CDR3 protein: CASSRQTSGYNEQFF; CDR3 DNA: TGTGCCAGCAGCCGACAGACTAGCGGGTACAATGAGCAGTTCTTC
V gene: TRBV7-2; D gene: .; J gene: TRBJ1-2; clone size: .; CDR3 protein: CASSLDFNYGYTF; CDR3 DNA: TGTGCCAGCAGCTTAGACTTTAACTATGGCTACACCTTC
V gene: TRBV15; D gene: TRBD1; J gene: TRBJ1-3; clone size: .; CDR3 protein: CATSRDAGGTGNTIYF; CDR3 DNA: TGTGCCACCAGCAGAGACGCAGGGGGGACGGGAAACACCATATATTTT
V gene: TRBV30; D gene: TRBD1; J gene: TRBJ1-4; clone size: .; CDR3 protein: CAWSIGTGINRF; CDR3 DNA: TGTGCCTGGAGCATAGGGACAGGGATAAATCGTTTT
V gene: TRBV24-1; D gene: TRBD1; J gene: TRBJ1-4; clone size: .; CDR3 protein: CATRGQTTNEKLFF; CDR3 DNA: TGTGCCACCAGGGGACAGACAACTAATGAAAAACTGTTTTTT
V gene: TRBV9; D gene: .; J gene: TRBJ1-1; clone size: .; CDR3 protein: CASSVGLGDSDTEAFF; CDR3 DNA: TGTGCCAGCAGCGTAGGTTTAGGGGACTCAGACACTGAAGCTTTCTTT
V gene: TRBV19; D gene: TRBD1; J gene: TRBJ2-2; clone size: .; CDR3 protein: CASSMAGGTTGELFF; CDR3 DNA: TGTGCCAGTAGTATGGCAGGGGGCACGACCGGGGAGCTGTTTTTT
V gene: TRBV3-1/TRBV3-2; D gene: .; J gene: TRBJ1-1; clone size: few; CDR3 protein: CASSQSAGMNTEAFF; CDR3 DNA: TGTGCCAGCAGCCAATCAGCAGGAATGAACACTGAAGCTTTCTTT
V gene: TRBV2; D gene: TRBD1; J gene: TRBJ1-2; clone size: few; CDR3 protein: CASSETGVGYTF; CDR3 DNA: TGTGCCAGCAGTGAGACAGGGGTCGGCTACACCTTC
V gene: TRBV21-1; D gene: .; J gene: TRBJ2-3; clone size: .; CDR3 protein: CASSKASSTDTQYF; CDR3 DNA: TGTGCCAGCAGCAAAGCATCTAGCACAGATACGCAGTATTTT